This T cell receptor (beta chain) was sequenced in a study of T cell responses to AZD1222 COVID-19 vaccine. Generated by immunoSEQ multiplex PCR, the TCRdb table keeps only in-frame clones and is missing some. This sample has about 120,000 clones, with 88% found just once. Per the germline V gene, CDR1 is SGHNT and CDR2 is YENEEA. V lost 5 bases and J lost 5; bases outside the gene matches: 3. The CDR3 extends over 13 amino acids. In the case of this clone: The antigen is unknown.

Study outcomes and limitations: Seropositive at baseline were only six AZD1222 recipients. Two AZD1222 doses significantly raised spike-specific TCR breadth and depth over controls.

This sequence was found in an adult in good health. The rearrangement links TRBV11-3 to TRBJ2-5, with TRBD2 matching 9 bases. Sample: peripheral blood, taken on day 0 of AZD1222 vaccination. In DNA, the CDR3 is TGTGCCAGCAGCCCTAGCGGGATGGAGACCCAGTACTTC. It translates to CASSPSGMETQYF.